Below are 18 T cell receptor beta chains sequenced from a single sample in a study of T cells after yellow fever vaccination. TCRdb itself ran the 5' RACE reads through MiXCR, one entry per CDR3 protein. The sample gives 400,000 to 450,000 distinct CDR3 sequences, roughly a sixth of which show up once; around 17% is in the top ten. The starting material was PBMCs, obtained before the yellow fever booster vaccination. Source of these receptors: a man aged 18 to 29 who received the YFV17D yellow fever vaccine.

The V call is TRBV7-2, the J call TRBJ2-7, with a weak D call TRBD2 (6 bases). V lost 5 bases, J lost 4 bases, and 18 bases lay in between. The CDR3 sequence is 15 residues long. Germline CDR1 is SGHTA and CDR2 is FQGNSA. The CDR3: CASSISGLTTYEQYV. DNA for the CDR3: TGTGCCAGCAGCATATCGGGACTCACAACTTACGAGCAGTACGTC.

This clonotype was seen a few times. The V gene is TRBV12-3 or TRBV12-4, the J gene TRBJ1-1, with D possibly matching TRBD1 (6 bases). The CDR3 spans 15 residues. The V and J ends lost 1 base and 3 bases respectively, with 12 bases between them. The CDR3 coding sequence is TGTGCCAGCAGTTTAGGGCAGGGGATTTACACTGAAGCTTTCTTT. It specifies CASSLGQGIYTEAFF.

The chain recombines TRBV7-8 with TRBJ2-5; D is unclear. The germline V and J ends were trimmed by 8 bases and 5 bases, with 21 bases remaining between them. This CDR3 is 15 amino acids long. The germline V gene has CDR1 SGHVS and CDR2 FQNEAQ. The CDR3 DNA reads TGTGCCAGCGAAGGGTCACAGACGCAAGTGGAGACCCAGTACTTC. It specifies CASEGSQTQVETQYF. The variable domain in full, completed from reference TRBV7-8 and TRBJ2-5, reads GAGVSQSPRYKVAKRGQDVALRCDPISGHVSLFWYQQALGQGPEFLTYFQNEAQLDKSGLPSDRFFAERPEGSVSTLKIQRTQQEDSAVYLCASEGSQTQVETQYFGPGTRLLVL.

This chain links TRBV7-8 with TRBJ2-7; D not resolved. The V end was cut by 0 bases, the J end by 6 bases, with 6 bases between. Germline V gene data show CDR1 as SGHVS and CDR2 as FQNEAQ. The CDR3 sequence is 12 residues long. CDR3 loop: CASSLAYGEQYV. CDR3 sequence (DNA): TGTGCCAGCAGCTTAGCTTACGGCGAGCAGTACGTC.

This clonotype was recorded at least ten times. This sequence joins TRBV4-3 and TRBJ1-2; 7 bases fit TRBD1. J lost 6 bases, V lost 0 bases, and 7 bases had no gene match. The CDR3 length is 15 residues. Germline V lookup: CDR1 LGHNA, CDR2 YSLEER. CDR3 sequence reads: CASSQDTDRANGYTF. CDR3 sequence (DNA): TGCGCCAGCAGCCAAGATACCGACAGGGCGAATGGCTACACCTTC.

This clonotype showed up just a few times. The gene calls are TRBV7-9 and TRBJ2-1, with D possibly being TRBD1 or TRBD2 (6 bases each). Germline CDR1 reads SEHNR; CDR2 reads FQNEAQ (reference sequence). The CDR3 totals 13 residues. Trimming stripped 2 bases from V and 10 bases from J, with 12 bases between. CDR3 nucleotides: TGTGCCAGCAGCTTACCTTCGGGGGCAGAGCAGTTCTTC. Protein: CASSLPSGAEQFF.

The chain's CDR3 is CASSLTGISYEQYF. The CDR3 nucleotides read TGCGCCAGCAGCCTAACAGGTATTTCCTACGAGCAGTACTTC. V and J are TRBV5-1 and TRBJ2-7, with D possibly matching TRBD1 (5 bases). Germline V CDR1 and CDR2: SGHRS, YFSETQ. The germline V and J ends were trimmed by 4 bases and 1 base, with 12 bases remaining between them. The CDR3 runs to 14 residues.

This clonotype was recorded a few times. The chain combines TRBV5-1 with TRBJ1-6; D unclear. The CDR3 extends over 16 amino acids. V dropped 7 bases and J dropped 6 bases, with 20 bases sitting between them. Looked up from germline, CDR1 is SGHRS and CDR2 is YFSETQ. The CDR3 sequence is CASGQLMTRGNSPLHF. For the CDR3, the DNA is TGCGCCAGCGGCCAGCTTATGACCCGGGGTAATTCACCCCTCCACTTT.

This clonotype has at least ten counts. The V gene is TRBV5-4, the J gene TRBJ2-5; no firm D call. The CDR3 is 13 residues long. Trimming took 4 bases from V and 1 from J, leaving 8 bases between them. The germline V gene encodes CDR1 SGHNT and CDR2 YYREEE (reference sequence). The CDR3 DNA follows: TGTGCCAGCAGCAAGACGGGCCAAGAGACCCAGTACTTC. Its protein product is CASSKTGQETQYF.

This clonotype was observed a single time. This chain uses TRBV12-3 or TRBV12-4 with TRBJ2-3; D gene ambiguous. The CDR3 consists of 13 residues. With 3 bases removed from V and 4 bases from J, the gap between germline ends came to 8 bases. The CDR3 DNA is TGTGCCAGCAGTTTTGGTCTGTCAGATACGCAGTATTTT. Amino acid sequence: CASSFGLSDTQYF.

This clonotype was observed a handful of times. The chain is built from TRBV11-2 and TRBJ2-1; 7 positions agree with TRBD2. The ends lost 0 bases at V and 0 bases at J; junction bases unmatched: 8. Germline V lookup: CDR1 SGHAT, CDR2 FQNNGV. The CDR3 spans 18 residues. CDR3 sequence (DNA): TGTGCCAGCAGCTTAGATGGGTGGGAGGGGAGCTCCTACAATGAGCAGTTCTTC. Encoded protein: CASSLDGWEGSSYNEQFF. Together with reference TRBV11-2 and TRBJ2-1, the CDR3 gives the full variable domain: EAGVAQSPRYKIIEKRQSVAFWCNPISGHATLYWYQQILGQGPKLLIQFQNNGVVDDSQLPKDRFSAERLKGVDSTLKIQPAKLEDSAVYLCASSLDGWEGSSYNEQFFGPGTRLTVL.

The chain uses TRBV7-7 and TRBJ2-7; 8 bases line up with TRBD1. Germline trimming cut 11 bases from V and 3 bases from J; bases unmatched to any gene: 12. Germline V CDR1 and CDR2: SSHAT, FNYEAQ (reference sequence). This CDR3 has 14 residues. The CDR3: CAFTGTGAFYEQYV. For the CDR3, the DNA is TGTGCCTTCACCGGGACAGGAGCTTTCTACGAGCAGTACGTC.

This clonotype was recorded at least ten times. V is TRBV14 and J is TRBJ2-7; 10 bases map to TRBD2. V was clipped by 5 bases and J by 6 bases; unmatched bases: 10. The CDR3 extends over 15 amino acids. Looked up from germline, CDR1 is SGHDN and CDR2 is FVKESK. The CDR3 region is CASSGPASGGAEQYF. As DNA, the CDR3 is TGTGCCAGCAGCGGTCCCGCAAGCGGGGGGGCCGAGCAGTACTTC.

The table lists this clonotype with a few counts. The chain has TRBV5-1 and TRBJ2-2; D possibly corresponds to TRBD2 (6 bases). Trimming cost V 4 bases and J 5 bases, with 15 bases left between them. CDR3 length: 15 residues. Germline CDR1 and CDR2: SGHRS and YFSETQ. CDR3 sequence reads: CASSLRRDGTGELFF. CDR3 nucleotides: TGCGCCAGCAGCCTAAGGAGGGATGGTACCGGGGAGCTGTTTTTT.

The rearrangement uses TRBV5-1 and TRBJ2-1; TRBD2 matches 8 bases. The CDR3 is 16 amino acids. V was pared by 0 bases and J by 8 bases, with 10 bases of the junction left unmatched. The germline V gene has CDR1 SGHRS and CDR2 YFSETQ. The CDR3 DNA reads as TGCGCCAGCAGCTTGGCCCGGGGGGGCACAATCGATGAGCAGTTCTTC. Translating it yields CASSLARGGTIDEQFF.

This chain links TRBV7-2 with TRBJ1-6, with D maybe TRBD1 (5 bases). V lost 5 bases and J lost 3, with 11 bases in between. Germline V gene data show CDR1 as SGHTA and CDR2 as FQGNSA. The CDR3 runs to 15 residues. In nucleotides, the CDR3 is TGTGCCAGCAGCCCGGGAGGGGACTATAATTCACCCCTCCACTTT. This sequence encodes CASSPGGDYNSPLHF.

The V call is TRBV20-1, the J call TRBJ1-3; 9 nucleotides agree with TRBD1. The CDR3 runs 16 residues. V lost 5 bases and J lost 3; bases outside the gene matches: 11. Germline CDR1 and CDR2: DFQATT and SNEGSKA (reference sequence). The CDR3 region is CSAGDGTGLDGNTIYF. Here the CDR3 DNA reads TGCAGTGCTGGTGACGGGACAGGGCTGGATGGAAACACCATATATTTT.

The CDR3 loop is CASSLGDRLDTQYF. CDR3 sequence (DNA): TGTGCCAGCAGCTTAGGGGACAGGTTGGATACGCAGTATTTT. The genes are TRBV5-6 and TRBJ2-3, with TRBD1 matching 8 bases. The germline gives CDR1 SGHDT, CDR2 YYEEEE. V gave up 2 bases and J gave up 6 bases; unmatched junction bases: 5. This CDR3 comprises 14 residues.